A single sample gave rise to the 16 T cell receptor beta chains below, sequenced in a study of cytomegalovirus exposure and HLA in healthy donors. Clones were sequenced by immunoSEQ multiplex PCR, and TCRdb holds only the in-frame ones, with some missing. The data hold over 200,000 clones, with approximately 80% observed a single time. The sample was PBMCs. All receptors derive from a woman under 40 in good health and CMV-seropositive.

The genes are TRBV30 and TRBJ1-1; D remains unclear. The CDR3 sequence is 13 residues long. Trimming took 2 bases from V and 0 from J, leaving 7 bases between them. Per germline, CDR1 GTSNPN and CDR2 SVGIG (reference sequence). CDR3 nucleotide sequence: TGTGCCTGGAGTTTCGGGGTGAACACTGAAGCTTTCTTT. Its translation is CAWSFGVNTEAFF.

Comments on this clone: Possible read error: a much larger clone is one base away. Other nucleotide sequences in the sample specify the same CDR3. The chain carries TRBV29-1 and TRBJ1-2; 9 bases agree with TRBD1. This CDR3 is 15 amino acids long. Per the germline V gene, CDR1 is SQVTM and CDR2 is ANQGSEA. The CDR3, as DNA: TGCAGCGTTGACTCCCCCGACAGGGGGAGCGGTGGCTATACCTTC. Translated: CSVDSPDRGSGGYTF.

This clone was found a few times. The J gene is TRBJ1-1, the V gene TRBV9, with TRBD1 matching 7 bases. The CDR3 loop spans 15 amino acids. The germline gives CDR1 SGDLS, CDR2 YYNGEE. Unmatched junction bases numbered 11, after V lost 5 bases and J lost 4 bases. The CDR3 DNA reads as TGTGCCAGCAGTGTCGGACAGGCCCTTTCCACTGAAGCTTTCTTT. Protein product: CASSVGQALSTEAFF. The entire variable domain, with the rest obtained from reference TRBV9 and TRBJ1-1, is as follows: DSGVTQTPKHLITATGQRVTLRCSPRSGDLSVYWYQQSLDQGLQFLIQYYNGEERAKGNILERFSAQQFPDLHSELNLSSLELGDSALYFCASSVGQALSTEAFFGQGTRLTVV.

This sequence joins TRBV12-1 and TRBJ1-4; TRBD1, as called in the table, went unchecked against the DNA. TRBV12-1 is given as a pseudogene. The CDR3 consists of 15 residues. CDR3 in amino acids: CASSCQGAWGEKLFF. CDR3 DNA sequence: TGTGCCAGCAGCTGCCAGGGGGCGTGGGGAGAAAAACTGTTTTTT.

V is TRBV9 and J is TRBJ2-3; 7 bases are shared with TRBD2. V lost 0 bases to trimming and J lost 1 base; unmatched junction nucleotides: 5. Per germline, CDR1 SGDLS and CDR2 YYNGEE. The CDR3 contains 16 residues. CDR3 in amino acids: CASSVALAEGTDTQYF. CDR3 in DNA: TGTGCCAGCAGCGTAGCCCTAGCGGAGGGCACAGATACGCAGTATTTT. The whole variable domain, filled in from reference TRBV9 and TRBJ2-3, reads DSGVTQTPKHLITATGQRVTLRCSPRSGDLSVYWYQQSLDQGLQFLIQYYNGEERAKGNILERFSAQQFPDLHSELNLSSLELGDSALYFCASSVALAEGTDTQYFGPGTRLTVL.

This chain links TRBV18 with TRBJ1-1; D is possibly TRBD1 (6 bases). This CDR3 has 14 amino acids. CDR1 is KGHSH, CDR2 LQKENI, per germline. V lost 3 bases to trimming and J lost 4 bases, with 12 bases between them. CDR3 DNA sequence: TGTGCCAGCTCACCTGGCAACAGGGCCACTGAAGCTTTCTTT. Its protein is CASSPGNRATEAFF.

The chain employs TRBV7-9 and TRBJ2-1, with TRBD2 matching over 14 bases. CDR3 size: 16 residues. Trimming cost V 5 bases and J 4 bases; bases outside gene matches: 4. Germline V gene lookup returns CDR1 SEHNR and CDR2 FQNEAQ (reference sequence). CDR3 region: CASSLRTSGGYNEQFF. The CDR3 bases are TGTGCCAGCAGCCTCCGGACTAGCGGGGGGTACAATGAGCAGTTCTTC.

The CDR3 loop is CAWSVRGTGANQPQHF. CDR3 in DNA: TGTGCCTGGAGTGTACGGGGGACAGGGGCCAATCAGCCCCAGCATTTT. The rearrangement uses TRBV30 and TRBJ1-5, with TRBD1 identical over 10 bases. Germline V gene lookup returns CDR1 GTSNPN and CDR2 SVGIG (reference sequence). The CDR3 runs 16 residues. The J segment lost 3 bases and the V segment lost 0 bases, leaving 5 bases of the junction unmatched.

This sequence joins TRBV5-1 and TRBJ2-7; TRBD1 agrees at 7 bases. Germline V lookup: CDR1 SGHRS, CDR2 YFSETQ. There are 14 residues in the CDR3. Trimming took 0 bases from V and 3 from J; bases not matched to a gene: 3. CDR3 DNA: TGCGCCAGCAGCTTGGGACAGGGAGACTACGAGCAGTACTTC. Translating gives CASSLGQGDYEQYF.

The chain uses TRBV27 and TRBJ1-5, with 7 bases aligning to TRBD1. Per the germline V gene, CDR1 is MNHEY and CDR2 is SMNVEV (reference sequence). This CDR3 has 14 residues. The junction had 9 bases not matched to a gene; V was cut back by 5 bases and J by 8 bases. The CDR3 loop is CASSDTGEGKPQHF. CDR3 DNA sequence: TGTGCCAGCAGTGATACAGGGGAGGGTAAGCCCCAGCATTTT.

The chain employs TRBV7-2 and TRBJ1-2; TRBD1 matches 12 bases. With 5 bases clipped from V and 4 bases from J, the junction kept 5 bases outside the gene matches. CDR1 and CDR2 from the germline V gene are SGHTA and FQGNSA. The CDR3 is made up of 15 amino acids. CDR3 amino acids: CASSLGTGGFYGYTF. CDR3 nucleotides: TGTGCCAGCAGCCTAGGGACAGGGGGCTTCTATGGCTACACCTTC.

The CDR3 DNA reads as TGTGCCAGCAGCCCCCGGTGGGGGCGAGGCTCCTACAATGAGCAGTTCTTC. This encodes CASSPRWGRGSYNEQFF. V usage is TRBV7-9 and J usage is TRBJ2-1; perhaps TRBD1 as D (6 bases). This CDR3 contains 17 residues. The germline V and J ends were trimmed by 5 bases and 0 bases, with 17 bases remaining between them. Germline V CDR1 and CDR2: SEHNR, FQNEAQ (reference sequence). Looking up the rest from reference TRBV7-9 and TRBJ2-1 gives the full variable domain: DTGVSQNPRHKITKRGQNVTFRCDPISEHNRLYWYRQTLGQGPEFLTYFQNEAQLEKSRLLSDRFSAERPKGSFSTLEIQRTEQGDSAMYLCASSPRWGRGSYNEQFFGPGTRLTVL.

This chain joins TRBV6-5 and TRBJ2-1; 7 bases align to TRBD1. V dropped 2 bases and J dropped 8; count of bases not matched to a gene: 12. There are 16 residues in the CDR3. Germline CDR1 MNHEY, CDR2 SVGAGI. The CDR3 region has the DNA TGTGCCAGCAGTTACGATGAGGGGGCGCAGGTGGATGAGCAGTTCTTC. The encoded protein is CASSYDEGAQVDEQFF.

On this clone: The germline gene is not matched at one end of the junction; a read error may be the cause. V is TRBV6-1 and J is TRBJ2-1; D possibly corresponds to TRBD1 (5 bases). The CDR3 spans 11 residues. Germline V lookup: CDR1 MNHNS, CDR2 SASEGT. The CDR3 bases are TGTGCCAGCAGTGAAATGGAGCTCAGGGTCTTC. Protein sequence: CASSEMELRVF.

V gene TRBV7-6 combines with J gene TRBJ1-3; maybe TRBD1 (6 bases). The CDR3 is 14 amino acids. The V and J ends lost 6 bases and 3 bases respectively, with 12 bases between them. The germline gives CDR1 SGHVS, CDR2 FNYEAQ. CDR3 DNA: TGTGCCAGCAGGTCACGGGACATTGGAAACACCATATATTTT. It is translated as CASRSRDIGNTIYF.

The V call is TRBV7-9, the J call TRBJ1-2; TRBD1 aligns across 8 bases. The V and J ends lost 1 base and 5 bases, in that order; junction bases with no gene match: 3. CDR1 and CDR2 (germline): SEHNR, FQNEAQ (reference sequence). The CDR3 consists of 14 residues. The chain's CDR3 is CASSLGGTGYGYTF. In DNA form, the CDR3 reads TGTGCCAGCAGCTTAGGCGGGACAGGATATGGCTACACCTTC.